The subject of this entry is one T cell receptor (beta chain). The data were obtained in a study of T cells in Graves' hyperthyroidism and ophthalmopathy. TCR beta CDR3 regions were amplified from RNA. The HTBI primer set was used in a first-round RT-PCR of the TCR CDR3. TCRdb ran MiXCR on the multiplex PCR reads and lists one entry per CDR3 protein. The sample lists around 500,000 distinct CDR3 sequences, approximately 23% occurring once. V shed 5 bases and J shed 6 bases, with 15 bases lying between them. CDR1 is LGHNT, CDR2 FRNRAP, per germline. This CDR3 spans 14 amino acids. The specimen sequenced was blood. The chain recombines TRBV12-5 with TRBJ2-3; D not certain. The receptor was isolated from a woman aged 70-85 years with Graves' ophthalmopathy. The CDR3 DNA is TGTGCTAGTGGTCGCGACTCTACGCTGGATACGCAGTATTTT. It codes for CASGRDSTLDTQYF.